Presented here are 28 T cell receptor beta chains from one specimen sequenced in a study of immune characterization of retroperitoneal liposarcoma. In TCRdb, the PCR reads were re-called with MiXCR into one record per CDR3 protein. The table includes around 11,000 distinct CDR3 sequences, roughly 22% detected once. The source material was blood. The receptors were sampled from a female donor with retroperitoneal liposarcoma.

Concerning this clonotype: Being one base from a much bigger clone, this may be a read error. V gene TRBV6-2 or TRBV6-3 combines with J gene TRBJ2-1; D tentatively fits TRBD1 or TRBD2 (6 bases each). The better agreement between TRBJ2-7 and the DNA end casts doubt on the J call. This CDR3 has 14 residues. Germline-derived CDR1 and CDR2 are MNHEY and SVGEGT. The CDR3 DNA follows: TGTGCCAGCTCGATGGGGGGCACTTACAATGAGCAGTACTTC. Its translation: CASSMGGTYNEQYF.

The rearrangement uses TRBV12-3 or TRBV12-4 and TRBJ2-3, with D possibly TRBD2 on 5 matching bases. The last part of the DNA fits TRBJ2-5 better; the J call may be wrong. The CDR3 is 13 amino acids. CDR3 nucleotide sequence: TGTGCCAGCAGTTTCTCCGGGGTTGAGACCCAGTACTTC. Its protein is CASSFSGVETQYF.

This clonotype has a handful of counts. The chain has TRBV12-3 or TRBV12-4 and TRBJ2-1; TRBD2 matches at 7 bases. Matching the DNA end better, TRBJ2-7 makes the J call doubtful. This CDR3 is built from 16 residues. CDR3 in DNA: TGTGCCACCACCCCTGGCGGGAGTTCTCGGACATGTGAGCAGTACTTC. It translates to CATTPGGSSRTCEQYF.

By its share, this clonotype is medium-sized. V is TRBV10-2 and J is TRBJ2-1; 7 nucleotides align to TRBD2. V lost 3 bases to trimming and J lost 5 bases; unmatched junction nucleotides: 16. Looked up from germline, CDR1 is WSHSY and CDR2 is SAAADI. The CDR3 is made up of 18 amino acids. DNA of the CDR3: TGCGCCAGCAGTGACTGGGACTACTGGCGGGGGAACAACAATGAGCAGTTCTTC. This encodes CASSDWDYWRGNNNEQFF.

In its sample, this clonotype was seen a few times. The J gene is TRBJ2-5, the V gene TRBV3-1, with 9 bases fitting TRBD2. The V gene's germline CDR1 is LGHDT and CDR2 YNNKEL (reference sequence). This CDR3 is built from 14 residues. The ends lost 3 bases at V and 4 bases at J; junction bases unmatched: 3. The chain's CDR3 is CASSHKLAGETQYF. The CDR3 nucleotides read TGTGCCAGCAGCCACAAACTAGCGGGAGAGACCCAGTACTTC.

This clonotype was seen once. The chain joins TRBV7-3 to TRBJ2-1; no clear D gene. Germline-derived CDR1 and CDR2 are SGHTA and FQGTGA. V lost 5 bases to trimming and J lost 5 bases, with 4 bases between them. The length of the CDR3 is 11 residues. The CDR3 DNA sequence: TGTGCCAGCAGCCTACACAATGAGCAGTTCTTC. This gives the protein CASSLHNEQFF.

This clonotype was seen more than once but under ten times. The chain is built from TRBV11-2 and TRBJ2-5; D uncertain. The DNA matches TRBJ2-7 better at its end, which makes the J call doubtful. Per germline, CDR1 SGHAT and CDR2 FQNNGV. The CDR3 runs 16 residues. The CDR3 nucleotides read TGTGCCAGCAGCTTAGCCCTCGGGCAGCGCTATTACGAGCAGTACTTC. It specifies CASSLALGQRYYEQYF.

This clonotype was observed many times. J is TRBJ2-5 and V is TRBV27, with 9 positions matching TRBD2. Germline lookup yields CDR1 MNHEY and CDR2 SMNVEV (reference sequence). The ends lost 1 base at V and 1 base at J; junction bases unmatched: 16. The CDR3 is 20 residues long. The CDR3 coding sequence is TGTGCCAGCAGTTTATATTTTGCGGGAGGGCCGGTAGGGCGCCAAGAGACCCAGTACTTC. Its protein product is CASSLYFAGGPVGRQETQYF.

This clonotype was recorded at least ten times. This chain uses TRBV12-3 or TRBV12-4 with TRBJ1-1; D may be TRBD1 (5 bases). The V and J ends lost 5 bases and 2 bases respectively, with 15 bases between them. The CDR3 is 15 amino acids. The CDR3 loop reads CASSPGDRVNTEAFF. CDR3 coding DNA: TGTGCCAGCAGTCCCGGCGACAGAGTCAACACTGAAGCTTTCTTT.

This clonotype is labeled as medium-sized (0.01 to 0.1%). The chain couples TRBV6-1 to TRBJ2-3; D remains ambiguous. The V end was cut by 10 bases, the J end by 0 bases, with 11 bases between. Germline CDR1 is MNHNS and CDR2 is SASEGT. This CDR3 is 13 amino acids long. DNA of the CDR3: TGTGCCACCGCTTTGTTAAGCACAGATACGCAGTATTTT. Protein product: CATALLSTDTQYF.

The chain carries TRBV11-1 and TRBJ2-1, with a weak D call TRBD2 (5 bases). Trimming removed 2 bases from V and 10 bases from J, with 12 bases in between. Germline values: CDR1 SGHAT, CDR2 FQDESV (reference sequence). This CDR3 comprises 13 residues. CDR3 amino acids: CASSLNEGYEQFF. Written as DNA, the CDR3 is TGTGCCAGCAGCTTAAATGAGGGCTACGAGCAGTTCTTC.

This clonotype is medium-sized (0.01 to 0.1%). The rearrangement joins TRBV27 to TRBJ2-3; 12 bases align to TRBD2. Germline CDR1 is MNHEY and CDR2 is SMNVEV (reference sequence). The V and J ends lost 4 bases and 5 bases, in that order; junction bases with no gene match: 10. The CDR3 runs to 17 residues. DNA for the CDR3: TGTGCCAGCAGTTCTCGGCTAGCGGGAGGGCCGAGAGATACGCAGTATTTT. This gives the protein CASSSRLAGGPRDTQYF.

This clonotype showed up just a few times. Given a much more abundant clone one base away, this may be a read error. The V and J genes are TRBV7-6 and TRBJ2-1, with D unresolved. There are 14 residues in the CDR3. CDR1 SGHVS and CDR2 FNYEAQ come from the germline V gene. Trimming left V 1 base short and J 10 bases short, with 14 bases between. The CDR3: CASSLGPTRYEQFF. The CDR3 nucleotides are TGTGCCAGCAGCTTAGGTCCGACTCGATACGAGCAGTTCTTC.

This clonotype is labeled as medium-sized. The rearrangement joins TRBV6-1 to TRBJ2-5, with 8 bases lining up with TRBD1. This CDR3 has 13 amino acids. Germline CDR1 and CDR2: MNHNS and SASEGT. V dropped 4 bases and J dropped 2; count of bases not matched to a gene: 0. Here the CDR3 reads CASSGTGQETQYF. The CDR3 DNA reads as TGTGCCAGCAGTGGGACAGGGCAAGAGACCCAGTACTTC.

The J gene is TRBJ1-4, the V gene TRBV27, with D perhaps TRBD1 (5 bases). The germline gives CDR1 MNHEY, CDR2 SMNVEV (reference sequence). Trimming shortened V by 5 bases and J by 12 bases, and 19 bases separated the two germline ends. This CDR3 region has 14 residues. The CDR3 is CASSLTLSGHELFF. In DNA, the CDR3 is TGTGCCAGCAGTCTCACATTATCCGGACATGAACTGTTTTTT.

This clonotype has a handful of counts. The chain uses TRBV4-1 and TRBJ2-2; 10 nucleotides align to TRBD2. Germline CDR1 and CDR2: MGHRA and YSYEKL. The J segment lost 4 bases and the V segment lost 4 bases, leaving 3 bases of the junction unmatched. CDR3 length equals 15 residues. CDR3 region: CASSLGLAFTGELFF. CDR3 nucleotides: TGCGCCAGCAGCCTGGGACTAGCGTTCACCGGGGAGCTGTTTTTT.

The rearrangement links TRBV5-3 to TRBJ1-2; 8 bases fit TRBD1. TRBV5-3 falls under the ORF class, with uncertain function. The CDR3 spans 13 residues. V trimming: 8 bases; J trimming: 2 bases; junction bases outside the gene matches: 5. The CDR3 reads CASSRDRNYGYTF. The CDR3 DNA reads as TGTGCCAGCAGCCGGGACAGGAACTATGGCTACACCTTC.

This clonotype counts as medium-sized. The chain has TRBV12-3 or TRBV12-4 and TRBJ2-1; 8 bases agree with TRBD2. This CDR3 region has 13 residues. V dropped 3 bases and J dropped 9; count of bases not matched to a gene: 4. In DNA, the CDR3 is TGTGCCAGCAGTTTGGCGGGAGGTACTGAGCAGTTCTTC. Residues: CASSLAGGTEQFF.

There are a few counts of this clonotype. The genes are TRBV5-4 and TRBJ2-5, with a weak D call TRBD2 (6 bases). Germline V gene data show CDR1 as SGHNT and CDR2 as YYREEE (reference sequence). The CDR3 is 15 amino acids. The V and J ends lost 2 bases and 1 base respectively, with 12 bases between them. The CDR3 reads CASSFSGESQETQYF. DNA for the CDR3: TGTGCCAGCAGCTTTTCGGGGGAGAGCCAAGAGACCCAGTACTTC. Together with reference TRBV5-4 and TRBJ2-5, the CDR3 gives the full variable domain: ETGVTQSPTHLIKTRGQQVTLRCSSQSGHNTVSWYQQALGQGPQFIFQYYREEENGRGNFPPRFSGLQFPNYSSELNVNALELDDSALYLCASSFSGESQETQYFGPGTRLLVL.

In this sample, this clonotype turned up a few times. V and J are TRBV11-1 and TRBJ2-1, with TRBD2 matching 8 bases. Trimming removed 2 bases from V and 4 bases from J; junction bases left unmatched: 7. This CDR3 is built from 16 residues. The germline gives CDR1 SGHAT, CDR2 FQDESV (reference sequence). Here the CDR3 reads CASSLTGGGAYNEQFF. Here the CDR3 DNA reads TGTGCCAGCAGCTTAACCGGGGGGGGGGCTTACAATGAGCAGTTCTTC.

The chain uses TRBV25-1 and TRBJ2-1, with 7 bases aligning to TRBD2. V shed 2 bases and J 3 bases; nucleotides not matched to a gene: 7. The V gene's germline CDR1 is MGHDK and CDR2 SYGVNS. The CDR3 is 16 amino acids. The CDR3 is CASSEPLADNYNEQFF. DNA for the CDR3: TGTGCCAGCAGTGAACCTCTAGCGGACAACTACAATGAGCAGTTCTTC. Together with reference TRBV25-1 and TRBJ2-1, the CDR3 gives the full variable domain: EADIYQTPRYLVIGTGKKITLECSQTMGHDKMYWYQQDPGMELHLIHYSYGVNSTEKGDLSSESTVSRIRTEHFPLTLESARPSHTSQYLCASSEPLADNYNEQFFGPGTRLTVL.

The rearrangement links TRBV10-3 to TRBJ2-1; a weak D match, TRBD2 (7 bases). The DNA end favors TRBJ2-7, so the J call may be wrong. This CDR3 contains 14 residues. Germline V gene data show CDR1 as ENHRY and CDR2 as SYGVKD. CDR3 nucleotides: TGTGCCATCAGTGACCAGGGGACTACCTTCGAGCAGTACTTC. Translating gives CAISDQGTTFEQYF.

This chain connects TRBV4-1 to TRBJ2-5; 7 bases agree with TRBD1. Unmatched junction bases numbered 9, after V lost 5 bases and J lost 0 bases. CDR1 MGHRA and CDR2 YSYEKL come from the germline V gene. This CDR3 comprises 16 residues. This CDR3 reads CASSTPGQRNQETQYF. The CDR3 DNA sequence: TGCGCCAGCAGCACGCCGGGACAGCGGAACCAAGAGACCCAGTACTTC.

The V gene is TRBV6-1, the J gene TRBJ2-1; TRBD2 agrees at 12 bases. CDR1 is MNHNS, CDR2 SASEGT, per germline. V lost 6 bases, J lost 2 bases, and 14 bases stayed unmatched. The CDR3 is made up of 19 amino acids. CDR3 sequence: CASRDDTSGRTLPYNEQFF. Written as DNA, the CDR3 is TGTGCCAGCAGGGACGACACTAGCGGGAGGACTCTTCCCTACAATGAGCAGTTCTTC.

This clonotype was seen more than once but under ten times. The rearrangement links TRBV19 to TRBJ2-1; weak D call: TRBD2 (6 bases). The tail of the sequence fits TRBJ2-5 better, so the J call may be wrong. Germline CDR1 is LNHDA and CDR2 is SQIVND (reference sequence). The CDR3 is 13 residues long. The CDR3 coding sequence is TGTGCCGGGAGGTTCGTACAGAAAGAGACCCAGTACTTC. This codes for CAGRFVQKETQYF.

This clonotype is medium-sized (0.01 to 0.1%). The chain couples TRBV11-2 to TRBJ2-5; 12 bases match TRBD1. This CDR3 comprises 15 residues. The J segment lost 5 bases and the V segment lost 4 bases, leaving 5 bases of the junction unmatched. In germline, CDR1 is SGHAT, CDR2 FQNNGV. CDR3 in DNA: TGTGCCAGCAGCTGGGACAGGGGGCGCGGCGAGACCCAGTACTTC. The encoded protein is CASSWDRGRGETQYF.

This clonotype was counted ten times or more. The chain uses TRBV12-3 or TRBV12-4 and TRBJ2-1; possibly TRBD2 for D (6 bases). The CDR3 totals 15 residues. V dropped 5 bases and J dropped 0 bases, with 11 bases sitting between them. CDR3 DNA: TGTGCCAGCAGTCCTAATAGCGGCTCCTACAATGAGCAGTTCTTC. It specifies CASSPNSGSYNEQFF.

The gene calls are TRBV12-3 or TRBV12-4 and TRBJ1-2; D possibly corresponds to TRBD1 (5 bases). The ends were cut back, 3 bases at V and 7 bases at J, with 12 bases in the middle. The CDR3 consists of 13 residues. The CDR3 loop is CASSFSGDSGYTF. The CDR3 DNA follows: TGTGCCAGCAGTTTCTCGGGGGATAGTGGCTACACCTTC.